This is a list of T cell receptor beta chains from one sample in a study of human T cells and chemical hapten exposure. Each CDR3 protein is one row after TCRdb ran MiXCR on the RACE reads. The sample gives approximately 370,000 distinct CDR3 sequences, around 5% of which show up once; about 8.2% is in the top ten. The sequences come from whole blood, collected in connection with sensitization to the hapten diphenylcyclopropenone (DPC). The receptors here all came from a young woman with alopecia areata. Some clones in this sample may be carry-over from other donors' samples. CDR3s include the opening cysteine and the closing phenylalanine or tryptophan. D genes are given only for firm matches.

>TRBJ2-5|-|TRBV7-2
CASSFNGGGRSETQYF
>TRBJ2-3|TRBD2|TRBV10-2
CASSESNAGGPDTQYF
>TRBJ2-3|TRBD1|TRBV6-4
CASSDRGLTDTQYF
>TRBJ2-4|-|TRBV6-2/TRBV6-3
CASSYGRLEGNIQYF
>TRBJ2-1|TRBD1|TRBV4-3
CASSQDLSRGFNEQFF
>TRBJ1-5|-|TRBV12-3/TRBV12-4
CASSLTRYSNQPQHF
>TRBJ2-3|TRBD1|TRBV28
CASSPPQGAASTDTQYF
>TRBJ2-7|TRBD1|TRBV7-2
CASSWDSTTYEQYF
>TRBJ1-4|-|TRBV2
CASSGGTRGEKLFF
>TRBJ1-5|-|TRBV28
CASSLSFRSKQPQHF
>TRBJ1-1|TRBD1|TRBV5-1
CASSLGTGEGEAFF
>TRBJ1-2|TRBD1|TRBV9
CASSSGTGGGYGYTF
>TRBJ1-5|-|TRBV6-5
CASSWARNQPQHF
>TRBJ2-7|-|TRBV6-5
CASSYSGTPGTYEQYF
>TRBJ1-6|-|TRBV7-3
CASSLTGTYNSPLHF
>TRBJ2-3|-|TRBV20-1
CSARHRADTQYF
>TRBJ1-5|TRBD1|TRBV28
CASSFDEYTQGGGNQPQHF
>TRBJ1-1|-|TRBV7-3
CASSLDDEDTEAFF
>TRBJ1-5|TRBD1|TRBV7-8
CASSLDAGGLQSNQPQHF
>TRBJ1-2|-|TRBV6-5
CASSDSNYGYTF
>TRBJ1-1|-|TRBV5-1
CASSRDRVVTEAFF